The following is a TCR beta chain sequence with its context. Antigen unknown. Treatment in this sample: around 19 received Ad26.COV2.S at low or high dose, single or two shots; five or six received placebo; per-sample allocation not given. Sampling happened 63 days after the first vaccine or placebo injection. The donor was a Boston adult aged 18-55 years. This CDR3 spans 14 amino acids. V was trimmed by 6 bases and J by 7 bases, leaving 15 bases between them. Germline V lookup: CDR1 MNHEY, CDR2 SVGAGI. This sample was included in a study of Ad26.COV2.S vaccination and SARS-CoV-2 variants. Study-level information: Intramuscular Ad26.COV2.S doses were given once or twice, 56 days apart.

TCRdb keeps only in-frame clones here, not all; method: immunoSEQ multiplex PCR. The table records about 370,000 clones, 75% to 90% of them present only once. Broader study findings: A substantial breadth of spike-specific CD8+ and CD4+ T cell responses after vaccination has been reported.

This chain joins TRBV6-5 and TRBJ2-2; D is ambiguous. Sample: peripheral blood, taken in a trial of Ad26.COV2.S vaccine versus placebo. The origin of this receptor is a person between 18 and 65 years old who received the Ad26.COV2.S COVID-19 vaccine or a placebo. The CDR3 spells CASSFKNSGGELFF. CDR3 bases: TGTGCCAGCAGCTTCAAAAACAGTGGCGGGGAGCTGTTTTTT.